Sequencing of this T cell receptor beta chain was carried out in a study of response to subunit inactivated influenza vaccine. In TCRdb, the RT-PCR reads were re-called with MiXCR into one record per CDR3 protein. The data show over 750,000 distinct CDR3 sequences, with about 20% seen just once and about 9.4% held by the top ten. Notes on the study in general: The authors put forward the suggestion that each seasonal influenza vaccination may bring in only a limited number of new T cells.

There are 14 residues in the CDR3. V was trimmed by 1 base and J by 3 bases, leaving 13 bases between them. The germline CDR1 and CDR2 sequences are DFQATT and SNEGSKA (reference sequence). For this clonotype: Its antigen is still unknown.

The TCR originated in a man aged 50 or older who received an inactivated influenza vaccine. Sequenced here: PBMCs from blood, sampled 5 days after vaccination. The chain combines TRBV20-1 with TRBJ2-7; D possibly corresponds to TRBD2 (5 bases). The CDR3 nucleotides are TGCAGTGCTAGAGGGAGGCAGGTTCTCTACGAGCAGTACTTC. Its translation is CSARGRQVLYEQYF.